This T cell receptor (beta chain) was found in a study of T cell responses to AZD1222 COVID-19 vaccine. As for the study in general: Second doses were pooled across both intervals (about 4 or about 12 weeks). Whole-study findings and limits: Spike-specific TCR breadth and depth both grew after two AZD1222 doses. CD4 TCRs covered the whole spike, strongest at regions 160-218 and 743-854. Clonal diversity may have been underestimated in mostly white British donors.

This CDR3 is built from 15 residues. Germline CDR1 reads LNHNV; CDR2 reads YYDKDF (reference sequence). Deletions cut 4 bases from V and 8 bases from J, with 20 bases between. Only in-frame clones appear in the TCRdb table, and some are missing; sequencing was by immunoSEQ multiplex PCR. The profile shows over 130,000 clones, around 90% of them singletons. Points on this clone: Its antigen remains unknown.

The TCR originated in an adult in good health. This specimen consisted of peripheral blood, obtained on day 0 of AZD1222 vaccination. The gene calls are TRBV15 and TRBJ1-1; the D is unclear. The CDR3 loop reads CATSTMLEFQEEAFF. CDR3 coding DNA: TGTGCCACCAGCACAATGTTGGAATTTCAGGAAGAAGCTTTCTTT. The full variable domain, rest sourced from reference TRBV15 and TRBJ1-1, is DAMVIQNPRYQVTQFGKPVTLSCSQTLNHNVMYWYQQKSSQAPKLLFHYYDKDFNNEADTPDNFQSRRPNTSFCFLDIRSPGLGDTAMYLCATSTMLEFQEEAFFGQGTRLTVV.